This T cell receptor beta chain was documented in a study of T cells after posttransplantation cyclophosphamide. Profiling relied on immunoSEQ multiplex PCR, and the TCRdb table lists in-frame clones only, not all of them. The sample has about 3,400 clones, approximately 85% seen once. After removal of 6 bases from V and 5 bases from J, the junction contained 8 bases not matched to a gene. CDR1 is PRHDT and CDR2 is FYEKMQ in the germline V gene (reference sequence). This CDR3 has 14 residues. Busulfan-fludarabine conditioning, marrow transplant, and cyclophosphamide on days +3 and +4 were administered. Comment on this clone: Its specificity is unknown.

Overall study findings and caveats: After PTCy, TRB diversity resembled that of CNI/methotrexate controls. Skin or GI-infiltrating T cells shared few TRB sequences with blood. Later blood repertoires were often dominated by clones from the donor CD8+ memory compartment.

Sequencing used PBMCs, obtained after allogeneic stem cell transplant with posttransplant cyclophosphamide. The TCR comes from a female patient aged 50-59 years who received an allogeneic stem cell transplant from an unrelated donor, was CMV-positive, and had acute and chronic GVHD. Part of the T cells may come from the graft donor. This chain links TRBV13 with TRBJ2-5; the match to TRBD1 covers 8 bases. CDR3 sequence reads: CASRRQGAVETQYF. CDR3 DNA sequence: TGTGCCAGCAGACGTCAGGGGGCAGTTGAGACCCAGTACTTC.